The present entry profiles one T cell receptor beta chain with its context. The antigen remains unidentified. The table came from immunoSEQ multiplex PCR; TCRdb's copy has only in-frame clones and leaves some out. The sample has around 150,000 clones, around 95% seen once. Germline V gene sequence: CDR1 MNHEY, CDR2 SVGAGI. This CDR3 region has 14 residues. With 2 bases removed from V and 8 bases from J, the gap between germline ends came to 15 bases. The source of the sample is a study of T cell responses to AZD1222 COVID-19 vaccine. Study findings and constraints: Variant regions that are unmutated are reportedly the target of nearly half of spike-specific TCRs.

The receptor comes from an adult in good health. The source material was peripheral blood, sampled on day 0 of AZD1222 vaccination. The J gene is TRBJ1-2, the V gene TRBV6-5; D not certain. The CDR3 sequence: CASSYTASTTGYTF. In nucleotides, the CDR3 is TGTGCCAGCAGTTACACGGCGTCTACAACCGGCTACACCTTC.